These T cell receptor beta chains were read from a single sample in a study of breast tumors, draining lymph nodes, adjacent tissues. TCRdb re-called the multiplex PCR reads with MiXCR, one entry per CDR3 protein. The sample yields around 140,000 distinct CDR3 sequences, approximately 32% seen once. The sample taken for sequencing was axillary lymph node tissue. The receptors shown here come from a female donor with breast cancer. Some clones in this sample may be carry-over from other donors' samples. Each CDR3 is given with its conserved first and last residue. The order of the fields is J gene, V gene, clone size, D gene, CDR3 DNA, CDR3 protein. A D gene is named only where the DNA matches it firmly. Some rows mark clone size as missing; the rest say once, few, many or name a class of expanded clone.

j_gene: TRBJ1-6; v_gene: TRBV9; abundance: NA; d_gene: TRBD1; CDR3nt: TGTGCCAGCAGCAAAGGACAGGGGCATAATTCACCCCTCCACTTT; CDR3aa: CASSKGQGHNSPLHF
j_gene: TRBJ2-6; v_gene: TRBV5-1; abundance: many; d_gene: NA; CDR3nt: TGCGCCAGCAGACCTTCCTCTGGGGCCAACGTCCTGACTTTC; CDR3aa: CASRPSSGANVLTF
j_gene: TRBJ2-5; v_gene: TRBV20-1; abundance: many; d_gene: NA; CDR3nt: TGCAGTGCTAGAGATCCCCGAACTAGTTCCTCAGAGACCCAGTACTTC; CDR3aa: CSARDPRTSSSETQYF
j_gene: TRBJ2-5; v_gene: TRBV24-1; abundance: many; d_gene: TRBD2; CDR3nt: TGTGCCACCAGTGATAAGGCGGGGGGGCGTTTGGAGACCCAGTACTTC; CDR3aa: CATSDKAGGRLETQYF
j_gene: TRBJ2-1; v_gene: TRBV11-2; abundance: many; d_gene: NA; CDR3nt: TGTGCCAGCAGCCAGGTGGCCAGGACGAATGAGCAGTTCTTC; CDR3aa: CASSQVARTNEQFF
j_gene: TRBJ1-5; v_gene: TRBV4-3; abundance: many; d_gene: NA; CDR3nt: TGCGCCAGCAGCCAAACAGGTTTTGATCAGCCCCAGCATTTT; CDR3aa: CASSQTGFDQPQHF
j_gene: TRBJ1-2; v_gene: TRBV6-6; abundance: few; d_gene: TRBD1; CDR3nt: TGTGCCAGCAGCGGGACAGGGGCGGCCTATGGCTACACCTTC; CDR3aa: CASSGTGAAYGYTF
j_gene: TRBJ2-5; v_gene: TRBV20-1; abundance: NA; d_gene: TRBD2; CDR3nt: TGCAGTGCACGAAGCGGGGGGCTCCAAGAGACCCAGTACTTC; CDR3aa: CSARSGGLQETQYF
j_gene: TRBJ2-6; v_gene: TRBV28; abundance: NA; d_gene: TRBD2; CDR3nt: TGTGCCAGCATTCCCGGGGGGGGGAGCTCTGGGGCCAACGTCCTGACTTTC; CDR3aa: CASIPGGGSSGANVLTF
j_gene: TRBJ1-2; v_gene: TRBV7-2; abundance: few; d_gene: TRBD1; CDR3nt: TGTGCCAGCAGCCCCCGGACAGGGAACTATGGCTACACCTTC; CDR3aa: CASSPRTGNYGYTF
j_gene: TRBJ1-5; v_gene: TRBV2; abundance: many; d_gene: NA; CDR3nt: TGTGCCAGCAGTCTGGACAACAATAGCAATCAGCCCCAGCATTTT; CDR3aa: CASSLDNNSNQPQHF
j_gene: TRBJ2-1; v_gene: TRBV7-9; abundance: many; d_gene: NA; CDR3nt: TGTGCCAGCAGCCCTACCGTGGGCAATGAGCAGTTCTTC; CDR3aa: CASSPTVGNEQFF
j_gene: TRBJ1-1; v_gene: TRBV6-5; abundance: few; d_gene: TRBD1; CDR3nt: TGTGCCAGCAGTAAGGGACAGATGAACACTGAAGCTTTCTTT; CDR3aa: CASSKGQMNTEAFF
j_gene: TRBJ2-7; v_gene: TRBV6-1; abundance: NA; d_gene: NA; CDR3nt: TGTGCTAGCAGTGGAGCGCGCGAGCAGTACTTC; CDR3aa: CASSGAREQYF
j_gene: TRBJ2-5; v_gene: TRBV19; abundance: many; d_gene: NA; CDR3nt: TGTGCCAGTAGTATAGATATCCCCGGGGGAGCCCAAGAGACCCAGTACTTC; CDR3aa: CASSIDIPGGAQETQYF
j_gene: TRBJ2-5; v_gene: TRBV7-3; abundance: many; d_gene: TRBD1; CDR3nt: TGTGCCAGCAGCTTAACCGGGACAGGGGTAGTGGAGACCCAGTACTTC; CDR3aa: CASSLTGTGVVETQYF
j_gene: TRBJ2-2; v_gene: TRBV10-1; abundance: NA; d_gene: NA; CDR3nt: TGCGCCAGCAGTGTCGGGACATTGGCCGGGGAGCTGTTTTTT; CDR3aa: CASSVGTLAGELFF
j_gene: TRBJ2-1; v_gene: TRBV20-1; abundance: many; d_gene: NA; CDR3nt: TGCAGTGCTAGAGATTCCCCTAGATCGGGTTATGAGCAGTTCTTC; CDR3aa: CSARDSPRSGYEQFF
j_gene: TRBJ2-7; v_gene: TRBV4-1; abundance: many; d_gene: TRBD1; CDR3nt: TGCGCCAGCAGTCTACAGGGGTCCTACTCCTACGAGCAGTACTTC; CDR3aa: CASSLQGSYSYEQYF
j_gene: TRBJ1-1; v_gene: TRBV11-2; abundance: few; d_gene: NA; CDR3nt: TGTGCCAGCAGCTTAGGTGGTCGGAGCGGGGGCGCGTCCGCTTTCTTT; CDR3aa: CASSLGGRSGGASAFF
j_gene: TRBJ2-1; v_gene: TRBV5-1; abundance: NA; d_gene: TRBD2; CDR3nt: TGCGCCAGCAGCTTAGCGGGGGGCTCCTACAATGGGCAGTTCTTC; CDR3aa: CASSLAGGSYNGQFF
j_gene: TRBJ1-1; v_gene: TRBV11-2; abundance: NA; d_gene: NA; CDR3nt: TGTGCCAGCAGCTCTACATGGCCCGAAGCTTTCTTT; CDR3aa: CASSSTWPEAFF
j_gene: TRBJ2-1; v_gene: TRBV4-1; abundance: many; d_gene: NA; CDR3nt: TGCGCCAGCAGCCCATCCGACAGGCTTTACAATGAGCAGTTCTTC; CDR3aa: CASSPSDRLYNEQFF
j_gene: TRBJ2-5; v_gene: TRBV19; abundance: NA; d_gene: TRBD2; CDR3nt: TGTGCCAGTAGTACAACCGGAACTAGCGGGCAGACCCAGTACTTC; CDR3aa: CASSTTGTSGQTQYF
j_gene: TRBJ2-5; v_gene: TRBV20-1; abundance: NA; d_gene: TRBD1; CDR3nt: TGCAGTGCTAGAGATACGGGACAGAGCTTAGGGACCCAGTACTTC; CDR3aa: CSARDTGQSLGTQYF
j_gene: TRBJ1-4; v_gene: TRBV5-6; abundance: many; d_gene: NA; CDR3nt: TGTGCCAGCAGCCAAATTGGAGCGGGGGCGCGAGAAAAACTGTTTTTT; CDR3aa: CASSQIGAGAREKLFF
j_gene: TRBJ2-5; v_gene: TRBV5-1; abundance: many; d_gene: NA; CDR3nt: TGCGCCAGCAGCATCCAATCTCAAGAGACCCAGTACTTC; CDR3aa: CASSIQSQETQYF
j_gene: TRBJ2-3; v_gene: TRBV7-2; abundance: many; d_gene: NA; CDR3nt: TGTGCCAGCAGCCCATTTTCTAGCACAGATACGCAGTATTTT; CDR3aa: CASSPFSSTDTQYF
j_gene: TRBJ1-2; v_gene: TRBV6-6; abundance: many; d_gene: NA; CDR3nt: TGTGCCAGCTTAAGGGGCTATGGCTACACCTTC; CDR3aa: CASLRGYGYTF
j_gene: TRBJ2-2; v_gene: TRBV9; abundance: many; d_gene: NA; CDR3nt: TGTGCCAGCAGCGTAGATGCAGCCGGGGAGCTGTTTTTT; CDR3aa: CASSVDAAGELFF
j_gene: TRBJ2-3; v_gene: TRBV5-1; abundance: many; d_gene: TRBD1; CDR3nt: TGCGCCAGCAGCCCCCGGGACAGAGGCACAGATACGCAGTATTTT; CDR3aa: CASSPRDRGTDTQYF
j_gene: TRBJ2-5; v_gene: TRBV5-5; abundance: NA; d_gene: NA; CDR3nt: NA; CDR3aa: CASSFYICSAARGSGPTAETQYF
j_gene: TRBJ1-6; v_gene: TRBV7-9; abundance: NA; d_gene: NA; CDR3nt: TGTGCCAGCAGCTTAAACAGGCTAAGCTCCTATAATTCACCCCTCCACTTT; CDR3aa: CASSLNRLSSYNSPLHF
j_gene: TRBJ2-5; v_gene: TRBV7-7; abundance: many; d_gene: TRBD1; CDR3nt: TGTGCTAGCAGCTTGGGGACAGCCCAAGAGACCCAGTACTTC; CDR3aa: CASSLGTAQETQYF
j_gene: TRBJ1-2; v_gene: TRBV24-1; abundance: NA; d_gene: NA; CDR3nt: TGTGCCACCAGTGATGGGGGGACGGCCTACACCTTC; CDR3aa: CATSDGGTAYTF
j_gene: TRBJ2-1; v_gene: TRBV7-2; abundance: many; d_gene: NA; CDR3nt: TGTGCCAGCAGCCCCGGGGACCGACCATACAATGAGCAGTTCTTC; CDR3aa: CASSPGDRPYNEQFF
j_gene: TRBJ1-5; v_gene: TRBV10-3; abundance: many; d_gene: TRBD1; CDR3nt: TGTGCCGCGACAACCGGGACAGGAAGTAATAGCAATCAGCCCCAGCATTTT; CDR3aa: CAATTGTGSNSNQPQHF
j_gene: TRBJ1-2; v_gene: TRBV2; abundance: many; d_gene: NA; CDR3nt: TGTGCCAGCAGTGAAAACAGTTATGGCTACACCTTC; CDR3aa: CASSENSYGYTF
j_gene: TRBJ2-3; v_gene: TRBV20-1; abundance: many; d_gene: TRBD2; CDR3nt: TGCAGTGCGATAGCGGGGGGGCCGAATACGCAGTATTTT; CDR3aa: CSAIAGGPNTQYF
j_gene: TRBJ2-5; v_gene: TRBV19; abundance: NA; d_gene: TRBD2; CDR3nt: TGTGCCAGTAGTTACCGGACTAGCGGGGAGACCCAGTACTTC; CDR3aa: CASSYRTSGETQYF
j_gene: TRBJ1-2; v_gene: TRBV5-6; abundance: many; d_gene: NA; CDR3nt: TGTGCCAGCAGCTTGGCCAGGGACATCTACTATGGCTACACCTTC; CDR3aa: CASSLARDIYYGYTF
j_gene: TRBJ2-3; v_gene: TRBV18; abundance: many; d_gene: TRBD2; CDR3nt: TGTGCCAGCTCACCACCGGGACTAGCGGGGGGGGATACGCAGTATTTT; CDR3aa: CASSPPGLAGGDTQYF
j_gene: TRBJ1-5; v_gene: TRBV28; abundance: many; d_gene: NA; CDR3nt: TGTGCCAGCAGCGGACAACCCTATAGCAATCAGCCCCAGCATTTT; CDR3aa: CASSGQPYSNQPQHF